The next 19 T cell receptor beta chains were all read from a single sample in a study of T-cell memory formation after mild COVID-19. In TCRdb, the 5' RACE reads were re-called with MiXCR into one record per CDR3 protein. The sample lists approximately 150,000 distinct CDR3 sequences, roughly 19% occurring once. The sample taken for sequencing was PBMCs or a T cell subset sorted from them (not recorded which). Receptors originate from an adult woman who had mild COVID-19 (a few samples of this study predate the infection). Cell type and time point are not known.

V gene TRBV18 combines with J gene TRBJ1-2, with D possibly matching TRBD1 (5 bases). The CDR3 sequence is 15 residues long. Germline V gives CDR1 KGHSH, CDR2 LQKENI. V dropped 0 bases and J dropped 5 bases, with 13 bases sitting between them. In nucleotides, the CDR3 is TGTGCCAGCTCACCACCAATGGGGGATCGGTATGGCTACACCTTC. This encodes CASSPPMGDRYGYTF.

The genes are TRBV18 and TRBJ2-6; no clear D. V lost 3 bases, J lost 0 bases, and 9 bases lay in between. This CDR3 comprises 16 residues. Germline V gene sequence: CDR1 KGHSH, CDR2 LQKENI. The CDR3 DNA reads TGTGCCAGCTCACCTCCAGGTCTCTCTGGGGCCAACGTCCTGACTTTC. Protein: CASSPPGLSGANVLTF.

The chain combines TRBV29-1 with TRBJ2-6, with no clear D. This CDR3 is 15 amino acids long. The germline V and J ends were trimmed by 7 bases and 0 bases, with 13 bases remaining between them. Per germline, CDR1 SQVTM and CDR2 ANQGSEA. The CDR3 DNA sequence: TGCAGCGCACACACCCCGCTCTCTGGGGCCAACGTCCTGACTTTC. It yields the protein CSAHTPLSGANVLTF.

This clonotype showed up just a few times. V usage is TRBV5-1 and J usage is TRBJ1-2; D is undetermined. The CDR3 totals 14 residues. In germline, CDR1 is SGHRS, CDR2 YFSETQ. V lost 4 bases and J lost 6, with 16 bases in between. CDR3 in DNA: TGCGCCAGCAGCCGAAGAGGAGGAGTGGATGGCTACACCTTC. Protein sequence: CASSRRGGVDGYTF. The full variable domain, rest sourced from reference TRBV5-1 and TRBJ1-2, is KAGVTQTPRYLIKTRGQQVTLSCSPISGHRSVSWYQQTPGQGLQFLFEYFSETQRNKGNFPGRFSGRQFSNSRSEMNVSTLELGDSALYLCASSRRGGVDGYTFGSGTRLTVV.

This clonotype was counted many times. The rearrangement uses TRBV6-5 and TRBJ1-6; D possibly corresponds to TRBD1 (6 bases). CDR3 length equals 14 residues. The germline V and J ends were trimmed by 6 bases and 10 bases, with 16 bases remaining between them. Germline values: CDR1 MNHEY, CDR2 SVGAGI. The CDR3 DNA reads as TGTGCCAGCAGGACCCGGGACAACTACTCACCCCTCCACTTT. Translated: CASRTRDNYSPLHF.

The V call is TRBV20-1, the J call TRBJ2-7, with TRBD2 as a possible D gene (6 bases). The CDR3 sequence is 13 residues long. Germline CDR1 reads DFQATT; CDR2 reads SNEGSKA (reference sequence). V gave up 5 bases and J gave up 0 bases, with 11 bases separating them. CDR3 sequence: CSARDLSSYEQYF. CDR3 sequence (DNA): TGCAGTGCTCGGGACTTGAGCTCCTACGAGCAGTACTTC.

The CDR3 DNA is TGTGCCAGCAGCCAACACTACCAGGGGCTCGGGTACAATGAGCAGTTCTTC. The encoded protein is CASSQHYQGLGYNEQFF. V usage is TRBV4-2 and J usage is TRBJ2-1, with D perhaps matching TRBD1 (6 bases). CDR3 size: 17 residues. Per germline, CDR1 LGHNA and CDR2 YNFKEQ. Trimming took off 2 bases at V and 4 bases at J, with 18 bases between the two ends.

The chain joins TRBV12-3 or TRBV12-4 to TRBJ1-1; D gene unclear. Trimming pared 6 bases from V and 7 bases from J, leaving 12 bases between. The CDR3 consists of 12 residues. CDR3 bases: TGTGCCAGCAGACCGACTCAGTATGAAGCTTTCTTT. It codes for CASRPTQYEAFF.

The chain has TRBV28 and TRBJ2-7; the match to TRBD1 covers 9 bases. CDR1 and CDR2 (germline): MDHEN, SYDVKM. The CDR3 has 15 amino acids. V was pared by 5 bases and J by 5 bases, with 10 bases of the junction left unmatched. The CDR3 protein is CASSRSGTGSHEQYF. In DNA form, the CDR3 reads TGTGCCAGCAGTAGATCCGGGACAGGGAGCCACGAGCAGTACTTC.

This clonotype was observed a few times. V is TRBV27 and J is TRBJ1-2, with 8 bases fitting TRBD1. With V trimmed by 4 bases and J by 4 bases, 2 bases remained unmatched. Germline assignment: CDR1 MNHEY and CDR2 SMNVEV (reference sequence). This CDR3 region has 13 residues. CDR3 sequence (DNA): TGTGCCAGCAGTTGGGACAGGACCTATGGCTACACCTTC. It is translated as CASSWDRTYGYTF.

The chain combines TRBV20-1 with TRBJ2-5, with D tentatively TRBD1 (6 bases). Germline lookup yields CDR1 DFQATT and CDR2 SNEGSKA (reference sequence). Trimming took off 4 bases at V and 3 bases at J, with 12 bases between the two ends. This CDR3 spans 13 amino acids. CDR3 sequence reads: CSAKTRGKETQYF. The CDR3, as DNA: TGCAGTGCTAAGACCAGGGGAAAAGAGACCCAGTACTTC.

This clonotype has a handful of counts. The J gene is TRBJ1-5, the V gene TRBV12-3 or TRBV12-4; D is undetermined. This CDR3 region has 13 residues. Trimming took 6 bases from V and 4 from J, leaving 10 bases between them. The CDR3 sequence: CASSSKRNQPQHF. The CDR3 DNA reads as TGTGCCAGCAGCTCTAAGAGGAATCAGCCCCAGCATTTT.

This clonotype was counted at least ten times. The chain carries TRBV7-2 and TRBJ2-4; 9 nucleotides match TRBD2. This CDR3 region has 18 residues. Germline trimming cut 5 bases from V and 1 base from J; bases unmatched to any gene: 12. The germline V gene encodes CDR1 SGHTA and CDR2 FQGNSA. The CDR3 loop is CASSPRRREGLAKNIQYF. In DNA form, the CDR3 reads TGTGCCAGCAGCCCACGACGGCGGGAGGGCCTGGCCAAAAACATTCAGTACTTC.

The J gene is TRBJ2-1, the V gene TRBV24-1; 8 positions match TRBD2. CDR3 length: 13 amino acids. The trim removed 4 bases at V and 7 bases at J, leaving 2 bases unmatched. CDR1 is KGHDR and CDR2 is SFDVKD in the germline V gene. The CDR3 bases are TGTGCCACCAGTGAGGGACTAGAGAATGAGCAGTTCTTC. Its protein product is CATSEGLENEQFF.

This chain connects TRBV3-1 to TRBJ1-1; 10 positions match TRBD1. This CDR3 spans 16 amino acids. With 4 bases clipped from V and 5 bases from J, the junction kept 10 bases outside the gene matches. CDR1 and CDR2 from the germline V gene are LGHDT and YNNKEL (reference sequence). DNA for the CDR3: TGTGCCAGCAGCCCCCGGGACAGGGGAAAGGGAACTGAAGCTTTCTTT. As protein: CASSPRDRGKGTEAFF.

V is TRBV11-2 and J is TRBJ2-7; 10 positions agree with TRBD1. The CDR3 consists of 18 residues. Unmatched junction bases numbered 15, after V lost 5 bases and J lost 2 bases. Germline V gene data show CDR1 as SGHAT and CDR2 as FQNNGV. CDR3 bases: TGTGCCAGCAGCGGTCGACAGGGGGCGGGAGGACTAGCCTACGAGCAGTACTTC. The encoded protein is CASSGRQGAGGLAYEQYF.

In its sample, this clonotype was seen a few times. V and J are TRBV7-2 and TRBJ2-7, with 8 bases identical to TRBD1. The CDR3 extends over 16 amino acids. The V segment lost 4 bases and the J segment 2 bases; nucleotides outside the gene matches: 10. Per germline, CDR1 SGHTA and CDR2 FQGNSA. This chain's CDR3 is CASSSWTGRRPYEQYF. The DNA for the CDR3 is TGTGCCAGCAGCTCCTGGACAGGGCGCCGACCCTACGAGCAGTACTTC.

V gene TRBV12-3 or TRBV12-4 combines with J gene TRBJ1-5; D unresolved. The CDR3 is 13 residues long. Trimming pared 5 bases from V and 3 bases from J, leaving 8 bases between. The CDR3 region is CASSPSSNQPQHF. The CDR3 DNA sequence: TGTGCCAGCAGTCCTAGCTCCAATCAGCCCCAGCATTTT.

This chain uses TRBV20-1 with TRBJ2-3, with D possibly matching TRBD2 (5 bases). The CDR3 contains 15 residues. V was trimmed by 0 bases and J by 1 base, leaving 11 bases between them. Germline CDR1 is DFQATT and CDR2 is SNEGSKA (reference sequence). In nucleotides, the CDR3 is TGCAGTGCTAGAGATGGGGAGCGCCGCACAGATACGCAGTATTTT. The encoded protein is CSARDGERRTDTQYF.